This note documents a single TCR beta chain sequence. These data come from a study of blood T cell repertoires in COVID-19. Study summary: The study drew acute and convalescent COVID-19 samples from the United States, Italy and Spain.

The length of the CDR3 is 16 residues. Looked up from germline, CDR1 is MNHNY and CDR2 is SVGAGI (reference sequence). The V and J ends lost 1 base and 3 bases, in that order; junction bases with no gene match: 7. Original methodology: It was from reference gene primer amplification that nucleated cell counts were estimated. Clones were sequenced by immunoSEQ multiplex PCR, and TCRdb holds only the in-frame ones, with some missing. The V and J calls and clone size were taken over from that table, and D and trimming were inferred from the DNA. The sample holds tens of thousands of clones; about 92% are singletons and the top ten take 1.3% to 1.5%.

V is TRBV6-6 and J is TRBJ1-1; 8 bases are a match to TRBD1. The receptor comes from a middle-aged man with acute or convalescent COVID-19. Sequencing input: peripheral blood. The CDR3 is CASSYFRDRMHTEAFF. DNA for the CDR3: TGTGCCAGCAGTTACTTCCGGGACAGGATGCACACTGAAGCTTTCTTT.